This T cell receptor (beta chain) appears in the sequencing data of a study of blood T cell repertoires in COVID-19. This study enrolled people aged roughly 18 to 100 from around 25 US geographic areas. Donors in Cohort 3 who had recovered were those with two negative PCRs, healthcare professional clearance, or resolution of their symptoms. Under the authors' procedure: Amplification with reference gene primers provided the estimates of nucleated cell counts. Sequencing used immunoSEQ multiplex PCR; TCRdb keeps in-frame clones, though not all of them. That table supplies the V and J calls and clone size; D and trimming were determined from the DNA. The sample yields around 450,000 clones, around 90% seen once. This CDR3 contains 14 residues. V lost 7 bases, J lost 3 bases, and 13 bases lay in between. Germline V gene lookup returns CDR1 MDHEN and CDR2 SYDVKM.

The receptor comes from a man between 18 and 29 years old who had recovered from COVID-19. The rearrangement links TRBV28 to TRBJ2-1; D perhaps matches TRBD2 (6 bases). The sequenced material came from PBMCs or T cells enriched from blood (not recorded which). CDR3 protein: CASTSSGDYNEQFF. The CDR3 region has the DNA TGTGCCAGCACCAGTAGCGGAGACTACAATGAGCAGTTCTTC.